What follows describes a single TCR beta chain. The antigen is undetermined. Trimming left V 6 bases short and J 4 bases short, with 15 bases between. The germline CDR1 and CDR2 sequences are MNHEY and SMNVEV (reference sequence). The length of the CDR3 is 14 residues. Sorting with CD45RO/CCR7/CD25/CD127/CD95/CD27 yielded naive, central memory, regulatory and stem-like memory CD4+ cells. These data are taken from a study of beta chain features in type 1 diabetes. Study conclusions and caveats: Shorter TCRB CDR3s, moderately but significantly so, were found in Type 1 diabetes patients in all four CD4+ subsets. Patients' naive, central memory and Treg TCRB repertoires seemed closer to one another than those of healthy donors.

Expressed TCRB transcripts were sequenced, since all the RNA that had been isolated was reverse transcribed. TCRdb keeps only in-frame clones here, not all; method: immunoSEQ multiplex PCR. The sample has about 700,000 clones; roughly an eighth are singletons. Sequenced material: naive CD4+ T cells from blood. The chain combines TRBV27 with TRBJ2-5; D tentatively reads TRBD1 or TRBD2 (5 bases each). The sequence was obtained from a young man with type 1 diabetes. The CDR3: CASREGRLGETQYF. CDR3 bases: TGTGCCAGCAGAGAGGGGCGCCTAGGAGAGACCCAGTACTTC.